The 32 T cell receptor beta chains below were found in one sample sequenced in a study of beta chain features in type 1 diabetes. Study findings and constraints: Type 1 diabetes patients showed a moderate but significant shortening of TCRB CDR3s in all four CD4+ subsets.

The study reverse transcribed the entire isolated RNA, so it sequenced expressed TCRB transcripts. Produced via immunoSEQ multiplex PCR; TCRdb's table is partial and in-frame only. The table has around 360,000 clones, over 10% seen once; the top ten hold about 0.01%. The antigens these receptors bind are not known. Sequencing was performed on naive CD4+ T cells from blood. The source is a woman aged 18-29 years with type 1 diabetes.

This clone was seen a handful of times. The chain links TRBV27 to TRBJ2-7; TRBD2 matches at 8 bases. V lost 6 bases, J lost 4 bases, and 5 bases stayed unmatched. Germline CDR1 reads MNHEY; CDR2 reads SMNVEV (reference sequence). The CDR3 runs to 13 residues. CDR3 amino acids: CASRRGAEYEQYF. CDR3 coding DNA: TGTGCCAGCAGGCGGGGGGCGGAGTACGAGCAGTACTTC.

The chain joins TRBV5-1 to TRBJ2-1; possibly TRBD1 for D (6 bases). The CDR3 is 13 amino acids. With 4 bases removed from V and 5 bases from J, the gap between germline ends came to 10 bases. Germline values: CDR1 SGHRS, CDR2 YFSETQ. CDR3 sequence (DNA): TGCGCCAGCAGCCAGGACAGTCACAATGAGCAGTTCTTC. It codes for CASSQDSHNEQFF.

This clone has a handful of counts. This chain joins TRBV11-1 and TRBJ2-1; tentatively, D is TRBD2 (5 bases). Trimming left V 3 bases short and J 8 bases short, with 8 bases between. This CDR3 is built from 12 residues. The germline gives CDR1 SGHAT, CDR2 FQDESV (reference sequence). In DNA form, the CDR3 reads TGTGCCAGCAGCTTTAGCGAGGATGAGCAGTTCTTC. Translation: CASSFSEDEQFF. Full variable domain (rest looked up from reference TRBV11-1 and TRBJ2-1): EAEVAQSPRYKITEKSQAVAFWCDPISGHATLYWYRQILGQGPELLVQFQDESVVDDSQLPKDRFSAERLKGVDSTLKIQPAELGDSAMYLCASSFSEDEQFFGPGTRLTVL.

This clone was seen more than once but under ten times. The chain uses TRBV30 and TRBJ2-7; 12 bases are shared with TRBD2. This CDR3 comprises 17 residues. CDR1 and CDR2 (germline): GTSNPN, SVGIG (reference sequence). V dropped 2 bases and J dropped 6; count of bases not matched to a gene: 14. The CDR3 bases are TGTGCCTGGAGTCGCACGGTGACTAGCGGGAGTTTTGGCGAGCAGTACTTC. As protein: CAWSRTVTSGSFGEQYF.

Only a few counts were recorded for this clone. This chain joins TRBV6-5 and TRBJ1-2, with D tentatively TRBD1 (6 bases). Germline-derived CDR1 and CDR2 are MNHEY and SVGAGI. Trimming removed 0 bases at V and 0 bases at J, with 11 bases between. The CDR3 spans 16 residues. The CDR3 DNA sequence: TGTGCCAGCAGTTACTCGAGGACAGCTGCTAACTATGGCTACACCTTC. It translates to CASSYSRTAANYGYTF.

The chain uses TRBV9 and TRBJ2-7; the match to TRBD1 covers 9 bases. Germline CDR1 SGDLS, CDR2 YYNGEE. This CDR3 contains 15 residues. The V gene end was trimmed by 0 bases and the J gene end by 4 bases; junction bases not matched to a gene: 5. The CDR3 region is CASSVGPDRGYEQYF. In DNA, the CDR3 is TGTGCCAGCAGCGTAGGACCGGACAGGGGTTACGAGCAGTACTTC.

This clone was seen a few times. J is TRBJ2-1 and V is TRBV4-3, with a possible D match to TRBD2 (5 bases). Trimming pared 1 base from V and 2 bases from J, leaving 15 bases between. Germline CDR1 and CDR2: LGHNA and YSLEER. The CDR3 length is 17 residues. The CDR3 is CASSQGVGRATYNEQFF. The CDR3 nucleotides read TGCGCCAGCAGCCAAGGAGTTGGGCGGGCAACCTACAATGAGCAGTTCTTC.

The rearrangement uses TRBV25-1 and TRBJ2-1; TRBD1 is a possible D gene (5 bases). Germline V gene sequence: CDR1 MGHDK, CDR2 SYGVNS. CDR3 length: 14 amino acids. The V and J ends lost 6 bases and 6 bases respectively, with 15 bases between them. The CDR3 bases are TGTGCCAGCAGAGAAGCGACAGCATTCAATGAGCAGTTCTTC. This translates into CASREATAFNEQFF. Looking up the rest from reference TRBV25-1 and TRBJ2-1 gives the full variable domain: EADIYQTPRYLVIGTGKKITLECSQTMGHDKMYWYQQDPGMELHLIHYSYGVNSTEKGDLSSESTVSRIRTEHFPLTLESARPSHTSQYLCASREATAFNEQFFGPGTRLTVL.

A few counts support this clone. The CDR3 nucleotides read TGTGCCAGCAGCATCAACTCTGGGGCCAACGTCCTGACTTTC. Amino acid sequence: CASSINSGANVLTF. This chain links TRBV7-9 with TRBJ2-6, with no clear D. This CDR3 comprises 14 residues. The germline V gene has CDR1 SEHNR and CDR2 FQNEAQ (reference sequence). V was cut by 5 bases and J by 0 bases, with 5 bases left in between.

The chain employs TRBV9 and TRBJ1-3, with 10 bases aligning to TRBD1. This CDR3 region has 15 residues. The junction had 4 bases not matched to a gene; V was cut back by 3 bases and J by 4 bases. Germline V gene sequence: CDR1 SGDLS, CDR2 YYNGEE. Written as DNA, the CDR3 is TGTGCCAGCAGCGCGGGACAGGGGTACGGAAACACCATATATTTT. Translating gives CASSAGQGYGNTIYF.

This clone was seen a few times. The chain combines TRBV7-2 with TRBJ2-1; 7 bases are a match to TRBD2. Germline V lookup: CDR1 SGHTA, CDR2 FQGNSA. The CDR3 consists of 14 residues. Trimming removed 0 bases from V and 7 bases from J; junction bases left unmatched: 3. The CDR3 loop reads CASSLAGLLNEQFF. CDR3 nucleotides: TGTGCCAGCAGCTTAGCGGGACTACTAAATGAGCAGTTCTTC.

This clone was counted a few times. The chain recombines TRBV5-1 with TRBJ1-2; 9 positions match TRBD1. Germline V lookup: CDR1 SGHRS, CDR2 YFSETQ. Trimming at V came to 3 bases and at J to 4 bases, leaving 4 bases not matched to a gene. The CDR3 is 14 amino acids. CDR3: CASSYTGGGYGYTF. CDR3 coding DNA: TGCGCCAGCAGCTACACAGGGGGCGGCTATGGCTACACCTTC.

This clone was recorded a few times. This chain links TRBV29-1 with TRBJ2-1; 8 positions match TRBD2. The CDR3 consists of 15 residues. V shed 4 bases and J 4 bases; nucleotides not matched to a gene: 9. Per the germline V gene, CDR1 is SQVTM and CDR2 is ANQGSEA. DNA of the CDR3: TGCAGCGTTGTCCCCCGGGGGGGGGAATACAATGAGCAGTTCTTC. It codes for CSVVPRGGEYNEQFF.

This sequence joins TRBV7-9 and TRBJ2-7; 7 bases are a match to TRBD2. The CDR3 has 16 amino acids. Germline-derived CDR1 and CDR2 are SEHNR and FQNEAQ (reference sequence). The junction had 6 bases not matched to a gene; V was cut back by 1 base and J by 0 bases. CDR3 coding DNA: TGTGCCAGCAGCTTAGTTCGGGGCGGGAGCTCCTACGAGCAGTACTTC. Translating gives CASSLVRGGSSYEQYF.

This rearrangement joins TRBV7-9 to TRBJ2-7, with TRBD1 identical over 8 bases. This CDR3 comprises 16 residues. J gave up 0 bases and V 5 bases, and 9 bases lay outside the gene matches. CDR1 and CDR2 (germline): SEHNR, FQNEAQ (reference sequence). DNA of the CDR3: TGTGCCAGCAGCCTACCAACCAGGGGGCCCTCCTACGAGCAGTACTTC. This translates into CASSLPTRGPSYEQYF.

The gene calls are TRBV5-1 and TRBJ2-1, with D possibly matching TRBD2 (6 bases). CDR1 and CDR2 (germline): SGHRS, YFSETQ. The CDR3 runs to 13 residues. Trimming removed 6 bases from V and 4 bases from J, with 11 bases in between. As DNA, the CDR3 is TGCGCCAGCAACGCCCGGGGGTACAATGAGCAGTTCTTC. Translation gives CASNARGYNEQFF.

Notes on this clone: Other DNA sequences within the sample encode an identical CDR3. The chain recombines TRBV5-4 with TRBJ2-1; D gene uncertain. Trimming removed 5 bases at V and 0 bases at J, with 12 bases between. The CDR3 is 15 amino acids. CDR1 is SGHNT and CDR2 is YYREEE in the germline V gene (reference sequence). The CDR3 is CASSLDPSSYNEQFF. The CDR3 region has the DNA TGTGCCAGCAGTTTAGACCCTAGCTCCTACAATGAGCAGTTCTTC.

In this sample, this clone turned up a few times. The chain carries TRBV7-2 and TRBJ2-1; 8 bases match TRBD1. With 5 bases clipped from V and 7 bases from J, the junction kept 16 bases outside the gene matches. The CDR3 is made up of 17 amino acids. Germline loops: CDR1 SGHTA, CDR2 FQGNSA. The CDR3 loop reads CASSAQPRTGQGNEQFF. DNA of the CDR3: TGTGCCAGCAGCGCCCAACCGCGGACAGGGCAGGGGAATGAGCAGTTCTTC.

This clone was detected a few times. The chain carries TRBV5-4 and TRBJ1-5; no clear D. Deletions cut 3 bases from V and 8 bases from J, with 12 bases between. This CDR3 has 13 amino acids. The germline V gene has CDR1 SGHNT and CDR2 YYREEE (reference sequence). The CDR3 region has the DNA TGTGCCAGCAGCTCGGACTCGGGAAAGCCCCAGCATTTT. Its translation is CASSSDSGKPQHF.

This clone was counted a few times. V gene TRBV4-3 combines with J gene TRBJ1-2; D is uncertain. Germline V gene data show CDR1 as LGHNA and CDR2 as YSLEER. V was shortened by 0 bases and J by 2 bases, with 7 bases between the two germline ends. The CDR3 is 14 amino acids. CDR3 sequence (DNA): TGCGCCAGCAGCCAAGATCCCCAAAACTATGGCTACACCTTC. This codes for CASSQDPQNYGYTF.

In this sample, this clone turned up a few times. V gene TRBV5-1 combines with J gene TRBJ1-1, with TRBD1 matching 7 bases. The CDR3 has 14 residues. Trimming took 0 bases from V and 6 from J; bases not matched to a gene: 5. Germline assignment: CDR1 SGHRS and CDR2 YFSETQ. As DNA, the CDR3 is TGCGCCAGCAGCTTGGGACAGGGTGACGCTGAAGCTTTCTTT. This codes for CASSLGQGDAEAFF.

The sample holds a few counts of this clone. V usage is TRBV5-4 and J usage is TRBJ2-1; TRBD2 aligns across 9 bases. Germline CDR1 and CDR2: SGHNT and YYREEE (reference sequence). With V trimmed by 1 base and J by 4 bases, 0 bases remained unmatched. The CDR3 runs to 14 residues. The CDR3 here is CASSLLAGYNEQFF. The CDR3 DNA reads TGTGCCAGCAGCTTGCTAGCGGGATACAATGAGCAGTTCTTC.

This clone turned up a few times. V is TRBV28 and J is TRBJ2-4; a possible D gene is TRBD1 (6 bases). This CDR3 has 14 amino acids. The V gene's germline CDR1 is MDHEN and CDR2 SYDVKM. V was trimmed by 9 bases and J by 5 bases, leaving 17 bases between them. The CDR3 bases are TGTGCCAGTAGGACCGGGCAGGGGCAAAACATTCAGTACTTC. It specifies CASRTGQGQNIQYF.

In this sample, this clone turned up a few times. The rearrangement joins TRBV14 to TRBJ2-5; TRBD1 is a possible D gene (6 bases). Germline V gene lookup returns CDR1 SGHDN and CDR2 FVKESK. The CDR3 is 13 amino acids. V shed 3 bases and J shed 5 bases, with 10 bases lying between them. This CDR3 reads CASSQGDMETQYF. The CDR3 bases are TGTGCCAGCAGCCAGGGGGACATGGAGACCCAGTACTTC.

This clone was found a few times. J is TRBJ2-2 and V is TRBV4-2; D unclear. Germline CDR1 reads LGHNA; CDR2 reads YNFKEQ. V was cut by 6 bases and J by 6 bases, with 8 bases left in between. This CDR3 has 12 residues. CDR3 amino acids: CASRALPGELFF. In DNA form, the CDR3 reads TGTGCCAGCAGGGCCCTGCCCGGGGAGCTGTTTTTT.

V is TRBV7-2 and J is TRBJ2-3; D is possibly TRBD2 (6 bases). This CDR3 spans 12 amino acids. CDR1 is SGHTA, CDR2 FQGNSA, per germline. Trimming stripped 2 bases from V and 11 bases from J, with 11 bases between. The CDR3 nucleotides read TGTGCCAGCAGCTTACGCGGGGTGGTGCAGTATTTT. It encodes CASSLRGVVQYF. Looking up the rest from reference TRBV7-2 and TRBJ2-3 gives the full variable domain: GAGVSQSPSNKVTEKGKDVELRCDPISGHTALYWYRQSLGQGLEFLIYFQGNSAPDKSGLPSDRFSAERTGGSVSTLTIQRTQQEDSAVYLCASSLRGVVQYFGPGTRLTVL.

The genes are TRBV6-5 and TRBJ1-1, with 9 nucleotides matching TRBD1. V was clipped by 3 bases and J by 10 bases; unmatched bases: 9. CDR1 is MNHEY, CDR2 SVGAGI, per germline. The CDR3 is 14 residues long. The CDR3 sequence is CASSYLPDRGVAFF. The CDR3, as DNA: TGTGCCAGCAGTTATCTACCCGACAGGGGGGTAGCTTTCTTT.

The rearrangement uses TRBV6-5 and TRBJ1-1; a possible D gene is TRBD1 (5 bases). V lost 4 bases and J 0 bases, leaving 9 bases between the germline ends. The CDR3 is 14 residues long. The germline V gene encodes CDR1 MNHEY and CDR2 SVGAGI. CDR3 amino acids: CASSFQGLNTEAFF. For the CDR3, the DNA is TGTGCCAGCAGTTTTCAGGGTCTGAACACTGAAGCTTTCTTT.

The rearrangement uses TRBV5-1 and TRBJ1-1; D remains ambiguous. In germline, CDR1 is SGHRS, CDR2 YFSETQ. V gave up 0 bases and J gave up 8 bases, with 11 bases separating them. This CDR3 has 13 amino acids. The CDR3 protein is CASSLAVGDEAFF. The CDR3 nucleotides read TGCGCCAGCAGCTTGGCCGTAGGAGACGAAGCTTTCTTT.

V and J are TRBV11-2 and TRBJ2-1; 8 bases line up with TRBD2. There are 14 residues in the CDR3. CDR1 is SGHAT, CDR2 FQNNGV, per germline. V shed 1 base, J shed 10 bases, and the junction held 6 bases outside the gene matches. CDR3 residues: CASSLADTSGEQFF. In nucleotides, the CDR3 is TGTGCCAGCAGCTTAGCCGATACTAGCGGCGAGCAGTTCTTC.

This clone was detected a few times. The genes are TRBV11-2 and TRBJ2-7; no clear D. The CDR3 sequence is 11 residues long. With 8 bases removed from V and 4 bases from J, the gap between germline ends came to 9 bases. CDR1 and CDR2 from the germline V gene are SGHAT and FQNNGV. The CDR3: CASSPQYEQYF. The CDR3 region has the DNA TGTGCCAGCTCTCCACAATACGAGCAGTACTTC.

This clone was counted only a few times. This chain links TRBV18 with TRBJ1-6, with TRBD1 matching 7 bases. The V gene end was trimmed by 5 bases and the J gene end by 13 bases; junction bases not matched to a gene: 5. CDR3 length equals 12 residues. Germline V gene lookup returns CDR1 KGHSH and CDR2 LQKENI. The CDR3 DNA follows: TGTGCCAGCTCATCAGAGACAGGGCCCCTCCACTTT. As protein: CASSSETGPLHF.